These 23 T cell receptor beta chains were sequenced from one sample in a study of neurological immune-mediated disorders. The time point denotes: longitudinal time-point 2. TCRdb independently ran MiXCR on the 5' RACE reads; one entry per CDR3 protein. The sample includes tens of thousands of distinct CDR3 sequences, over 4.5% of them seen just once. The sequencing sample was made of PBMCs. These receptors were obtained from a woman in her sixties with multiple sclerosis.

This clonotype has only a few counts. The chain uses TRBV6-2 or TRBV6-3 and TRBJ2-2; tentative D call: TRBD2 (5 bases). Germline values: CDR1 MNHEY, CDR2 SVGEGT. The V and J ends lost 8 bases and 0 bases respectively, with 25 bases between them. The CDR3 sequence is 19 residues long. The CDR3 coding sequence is TGTGCCAGCCCTCCCCTCCGCTTGCTAGCAGAAACGAACACCGGGGAGCTGTTTTTT. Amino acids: CASPPLRLLAETNTGELFF.

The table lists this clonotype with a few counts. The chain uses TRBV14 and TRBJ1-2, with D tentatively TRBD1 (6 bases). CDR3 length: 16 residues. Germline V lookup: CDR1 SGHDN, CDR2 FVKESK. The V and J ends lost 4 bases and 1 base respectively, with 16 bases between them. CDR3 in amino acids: CASSPSVQGDNYGYTF. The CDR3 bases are TGTGCCAGCAGCCCCAGTGTACAGGGCGATAACTATGGCTACACCTTC.

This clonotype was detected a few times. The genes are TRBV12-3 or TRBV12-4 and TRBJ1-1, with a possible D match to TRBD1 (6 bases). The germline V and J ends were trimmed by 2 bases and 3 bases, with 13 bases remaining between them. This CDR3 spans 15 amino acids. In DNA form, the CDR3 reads TGTGCCAGCAGTTTAATTACAGGGTGGTACACTGAAGCTTTCTTT. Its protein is CASSLITGWYTEAFF.

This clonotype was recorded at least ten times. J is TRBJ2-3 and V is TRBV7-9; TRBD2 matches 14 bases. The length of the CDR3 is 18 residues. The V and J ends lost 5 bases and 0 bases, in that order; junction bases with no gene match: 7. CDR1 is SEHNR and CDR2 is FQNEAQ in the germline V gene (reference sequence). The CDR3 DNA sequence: TGTGCCAGCAGCAAGCGGCGACTAGCGGGGGGGAGCACAGATACGCAGTATTTT. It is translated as CASSKRRLAGGSTDTQYF.

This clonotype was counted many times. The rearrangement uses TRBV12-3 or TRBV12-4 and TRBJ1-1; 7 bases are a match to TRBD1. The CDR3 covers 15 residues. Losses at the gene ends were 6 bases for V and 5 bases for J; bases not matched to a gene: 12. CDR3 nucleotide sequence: TGTGCCAGCAGCCCCGCAACAGGGGTACAGACTGAAGCTTTCTTT. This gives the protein CASSPATGVQTEAFF.

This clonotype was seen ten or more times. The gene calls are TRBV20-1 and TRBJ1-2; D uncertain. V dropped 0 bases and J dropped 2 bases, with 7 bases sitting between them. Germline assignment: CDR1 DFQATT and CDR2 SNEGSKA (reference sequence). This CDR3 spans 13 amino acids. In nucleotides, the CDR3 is TGCAGTGCTAGAGATTCAGAGAACTATGGCTACACCTTC. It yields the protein CSARDSENYGYTF.

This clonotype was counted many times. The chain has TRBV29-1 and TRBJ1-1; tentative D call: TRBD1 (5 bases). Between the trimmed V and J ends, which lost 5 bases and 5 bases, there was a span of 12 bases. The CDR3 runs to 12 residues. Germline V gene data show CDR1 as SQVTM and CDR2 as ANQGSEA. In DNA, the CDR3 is TGCAGCGTTACTTCCAGGGCGACTGAAGCTTTCTTT. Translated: CSVTSRATEAFF.

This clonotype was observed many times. CDR3 loop: CASSSSGTAFQQYF. CDR3 DNA: TGTGCCAGCAGTTCTTCCGGGACAGCTTTCCAGCAGTACTTC. This rearrangement joins TRBV6-2 or TRBV6-3 to TRBJ2-7; 7 nucleotides line up with TRBD1. V trimming: 4 bases; J trimming: 8 bases; junction bases outside the gene matches: 11. The germline gives CDR1 MNHEY, CDR2 SVGEGT. There are 14 residues in the CDR3.

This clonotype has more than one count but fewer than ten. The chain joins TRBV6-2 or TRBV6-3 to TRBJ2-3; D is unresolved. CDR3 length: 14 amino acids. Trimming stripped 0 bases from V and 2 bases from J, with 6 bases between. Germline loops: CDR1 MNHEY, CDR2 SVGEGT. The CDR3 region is CASSYSWVTDTQYF. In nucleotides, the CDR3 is TGTGCCAGCAGTTACTCTTGGGTCACAGATACGCAGTATTTT.

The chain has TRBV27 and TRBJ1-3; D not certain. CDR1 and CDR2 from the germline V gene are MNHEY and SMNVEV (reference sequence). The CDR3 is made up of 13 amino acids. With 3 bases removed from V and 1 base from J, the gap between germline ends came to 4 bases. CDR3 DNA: TGTGCCAGCAGTTTGAAATCTGGAAACACCATATATTTT. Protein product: CASSLKSGNTIYF.

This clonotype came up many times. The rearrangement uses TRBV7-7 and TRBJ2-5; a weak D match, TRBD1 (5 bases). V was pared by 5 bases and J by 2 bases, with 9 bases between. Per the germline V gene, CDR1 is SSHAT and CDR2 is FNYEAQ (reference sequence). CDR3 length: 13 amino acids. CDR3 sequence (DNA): TGTGCCAGCAGCGCAGGACATCAAGAGACCCAGTACTTC. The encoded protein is CASSAGHQETQYF.

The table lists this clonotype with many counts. CDR3 region: CASSSQLGAATEAFF. Written as DNA, the CDR3 is TGTGCCAGCAGTTCCCAGCTAGGGGCCGCCACTGAAGCTTTCTTT. The chain employs TRBV28 and TRBJ1-1, with a possible D match to TRBD1 (5 bases). Germline CDR1 reads MDHEN; CDR2 reads SYDVKM. The CDR3 extends over 15 amino acids. V was clipped by 4 bases and J by 4 bases, with 16 bases between them.

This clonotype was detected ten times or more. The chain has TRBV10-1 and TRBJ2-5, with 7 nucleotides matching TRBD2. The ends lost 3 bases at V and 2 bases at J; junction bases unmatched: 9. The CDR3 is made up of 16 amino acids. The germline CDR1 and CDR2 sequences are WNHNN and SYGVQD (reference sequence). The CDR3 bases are TGCGCCAGCAGTGATGGGAAGCGGGGAAATCAAGAGACCCAGTACTTC. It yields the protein CASSDGKRGNQETQYF.

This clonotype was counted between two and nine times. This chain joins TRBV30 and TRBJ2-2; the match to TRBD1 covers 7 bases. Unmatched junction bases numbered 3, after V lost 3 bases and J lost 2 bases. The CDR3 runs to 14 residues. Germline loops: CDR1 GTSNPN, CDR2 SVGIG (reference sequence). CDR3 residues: CAWRDRSNTGELFF. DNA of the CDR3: TGTGCCTGGAGGGACAGGTCCAACACCGGGGAGCTGTTTTTT.

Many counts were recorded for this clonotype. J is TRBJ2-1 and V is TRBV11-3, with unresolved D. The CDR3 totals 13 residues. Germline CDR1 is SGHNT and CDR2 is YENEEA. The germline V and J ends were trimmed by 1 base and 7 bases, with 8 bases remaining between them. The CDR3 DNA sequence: TGTGCCAGCAGCTTAGTAAAAGGGAATGAGCAGTTCTTC. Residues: CASSLVKGNEQFF.

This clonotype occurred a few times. Here the CDR3 reads CASSSQGGGAGGELFF. The CDR3 region has the DNA TGTGCCAGCAGCTCCCAAGGCGGGGGGGCCGGCGGGGAGCTGTTTTTT. The rearrangement uses TRBV7-6 and TRBJ2-2, with 9 bases matching TRBD2. J gave up 7 bases and V 4 bases, and 10 bases lay outside the gene matches. Germline lookup yields CDR1 SGHVS and CDR2 FNYEAQ. The CDR3 length is 16 residues.

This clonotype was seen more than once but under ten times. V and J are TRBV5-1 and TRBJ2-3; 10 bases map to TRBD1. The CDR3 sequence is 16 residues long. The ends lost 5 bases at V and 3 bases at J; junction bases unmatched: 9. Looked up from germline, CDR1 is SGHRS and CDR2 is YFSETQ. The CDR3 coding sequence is TGCGCCAGCAGACTAACCGGGACAGGGGTAACAGATACGCAGTATTTT. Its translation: CASRLTGTGVTDTQYF.

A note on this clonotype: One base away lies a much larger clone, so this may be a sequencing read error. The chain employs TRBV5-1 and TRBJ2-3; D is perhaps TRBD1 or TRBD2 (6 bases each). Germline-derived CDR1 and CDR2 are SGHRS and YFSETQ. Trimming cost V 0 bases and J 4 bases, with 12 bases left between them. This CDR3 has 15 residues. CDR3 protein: CASSLVEGGPDTQYF. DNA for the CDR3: TGCGCCAGCAGCTTGGTAGAGGGGGGTCCAGATACGCAGTATTTT.

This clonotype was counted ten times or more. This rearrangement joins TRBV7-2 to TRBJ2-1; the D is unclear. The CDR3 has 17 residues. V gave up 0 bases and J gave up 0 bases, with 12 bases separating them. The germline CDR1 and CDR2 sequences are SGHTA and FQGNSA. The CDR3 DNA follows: TGTGCCAGCAGCTTAGCGATGGGGATGAGCTCCTACAATGAGCAGTTCTTC. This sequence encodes CASSLAMGMSSYNEQFF.

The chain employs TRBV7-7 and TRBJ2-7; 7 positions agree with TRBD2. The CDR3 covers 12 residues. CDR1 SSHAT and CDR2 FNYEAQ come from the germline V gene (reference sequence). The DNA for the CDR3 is TGTGCTAGCGGGCGGGACCGCTACGAGCAGTACTTC. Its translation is CASGRDRYEQYF.

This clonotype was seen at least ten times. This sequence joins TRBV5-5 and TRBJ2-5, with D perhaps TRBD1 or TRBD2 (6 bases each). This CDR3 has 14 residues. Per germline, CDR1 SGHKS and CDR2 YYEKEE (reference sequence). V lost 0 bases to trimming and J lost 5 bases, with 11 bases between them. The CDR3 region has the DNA TGTGCCAGCAGCTTGGCCGTCGGGGGCGAGACCCAGTACTTC. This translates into CASSLAVGGETQYF.

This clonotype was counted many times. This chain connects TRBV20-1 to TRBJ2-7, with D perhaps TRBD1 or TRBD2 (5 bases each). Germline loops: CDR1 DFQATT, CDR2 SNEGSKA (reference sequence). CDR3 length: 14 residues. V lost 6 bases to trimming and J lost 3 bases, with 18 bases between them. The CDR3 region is CSATRDGAFYEQYF. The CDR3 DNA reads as TGCAGTGCGACCCGGGACGGAGCCTTCTACGAGCAGTACTTC.

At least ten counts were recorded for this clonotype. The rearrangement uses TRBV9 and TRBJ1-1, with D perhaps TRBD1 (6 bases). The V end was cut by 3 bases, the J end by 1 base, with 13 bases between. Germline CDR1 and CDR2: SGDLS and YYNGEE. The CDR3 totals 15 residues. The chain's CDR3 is CASSEYGQTNTEAFF. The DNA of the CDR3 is TGTGCCAGCAGCGAGTACGGACAGACGAACACTGAAGCTTTCTTT.